The T cell receptor beta chain described here comes from a study of cytotoxic CD8 clonotypes in ibrutinib-treated CLL. On the study more broadly: Results showed 25 or so partial and 2 complete responses; following median approximately 73 months, 14 remained remitted, approximately twelve advanced.

The germline gives CDR1 SGHRS, CDR2 YFSETQ. Trimming shortened V by 2 bases and J by 2 bases, and 7 bases separated the two germline ends. CDR3 size: 13 residues. A 1 in 200,000 to 1 in 1 million T cell depth was the sequencing target. The data were produced by immunoSEQ multiplex PCR, yet TCRdb's version contains in-frame clones alone and is incomplete. This sample has tens of thousands of clones, with 70% to 90% found just once. Notes on the study in general: Different sampling times were used for sustained-remission and progressing patients.

Turning to this clone: Its antigen is as yet unknown.

V usage is TRBV5-1 and J usage is TRBJ1-2, with D maybe TRBD1 (5 bases). Sequenced material: PBMCs, taken at disease progression, from a patient treated with ibrutinib. The receptor comes from a human donor with chronic lymphocytic leukemia. CDR3 coding DNA: TGCGCCAGCAGCTTATACAGGAACTATGGCTACACCTTC. Amino acids: CASSLYRNYGYTF.